A single sample gave rise to the 16 T cell receptor beta chains below, sequenced in a study of blood T cell repertoires in COVID-19. Here immunoSEQ multiplex PCR was the method, and the copy in TCRdb shows in-frame clones only, minus some. In the table there are fewer than 35,000 clones, around 90% of which are singletons. Material for sequencing was peripheral blood. The receptors were gathered from a man aged 65-85 years with active or convalescent COVID-19.

This chain uses TRBV11-3 with TRBJ2-1, with 8 positions matching TRBD2. Germline loops: CDR1 SGHNT, CDR2 YENEEA. The CDR3 has 17 amino acids. The junction had 6 bases not matched to a gene; V was cut back by 0 bases and J by 2 bases. As DNA, the CDR3 is TGTGCCAGCAGCTTAGATGGAGCCGGGAGGGCCTACAATGAGCAGTTCTTC. Translating gives CASSLDGAGRAYNEQFF.

The chain couples TRBV6-6 to TRBJ1-5, with TRBD1 identical over 7 bases. Losses at the gene ends were 5 bases for V and 2 bases for J; bases not matched to a gene: 6. From germline, CDR1 is MNHNY and CDR2 SVGAGI (reference sequence). This CDR3 region has 15 residues. In DNA, the CDR3 is TGTGCCAGCAGTCACGACAGGGCCGGCAATCAGCCCCAGCATTTT. This gives the protein CASSHDRAGNQPQHF.

Written as DNA, the CDR3 is TGTGCCAGCAGTACCCGGACAGGGGAAGATACGCAGTATTTT. Protein product: CASSTRTGEDTQYF. The V and J genes are TRBV6-5 and TRBJ2-3; 9 nucleotides match TRBD1. Germline values: CDR1 MNHEY, CDR2 SVGAGI. V dropped 5 bases and J dropped 5; count of bases not matched to a gene: 5. This CDR3 has 14 amino acids.

The chain combines TRBV19 with TRBJ1-5; D unclear. V was clipped by 11 bases and J by 5 bases, with 13 bases between them. The CDR3 is 12 amino acids. Germline lookup yields CDR1 LNHDA and CDR2 SQIVND (reference sequence). The CDR3 here is CAAGGRDQPQHF. The CDR3 DNA follows: TGTGCCGCCGGAGGGCGCGATCAGCCCCAGCATTTT.

This clone was detected only once. The rearrangement links TRBV25-1 to TRBJ2-7, with D maybe TRBD1 (6 bases). This CDR3 is 14 amino acids long. V lost 6 bases and J lost 6, with 18 bases in between. Germline V gene data show CDR1 as MGHDK and CDR2 as SYGVNS. The CDR3 coding sequence is TGTGCCAGCAGCCCCCCAGGGGCCATGCGCGAGCAGTACTTC. Protein: CASSPPGAMREQYF.

The V gene is TRBV2, the J gene TRBJ2-5, with D uncertain. The CDR3 extends over 11 amino acids. The V gene's germline CDR1 is SNHLY and CDR2 FYNNEI. Deletions cut 8 bases from V and 5 bases from J, with 9 bases between. CDR3 residues: CASAGLETQYF. The CDR3, as DNA: TGTGCCAGCGCAGGTTTGGAGACCCAGTACTTC.

V usage is TRBV11-3 and J usage is TRBJ2-4, with a possible D match to TRBD1 (5 bases). Germline loops: CDR1 SGHNT, CDR2 YENEEA. The CDR3 runs 16 residues. Trimming stripped 1 base from V and 0 bases from J, with 10 bases between. The CDR3 DNA reads as TGTGCCAGCAGCTTAGTACCCGACAGAGCCAAAAACATTCAGTACTTC. Translated: CASSLVPDRAKNIQYF.

The V gene is TRBV5-1, the J gene TRBJ2-3; 8 bases line up with TRBD2. Per germline, CDR1 SGHRS and CDR2 YFSETQ. Trimming removed 4 bases from V and 3 bases from J; junction bases left unmatched: 4. There are 14 residues in the CDR3. CDR3 nucleotides: TGCGCCAGCAGCGGGGGACTAGATACAGATACGCAGTATTTT. It translates to CASSGGLDTDTQYF.

The chain couples TRBV2 to TRBJ2-3; TRBD1 matches 7 bases. Per germline, CDR1 SNHLY and CDR2 FYNNEI. V shed 8 bases and J 0 bases; nucleotides not matched to a gene: 8. This CDR3 region has 15 residues. CDR3 bases: TGTGCCAGCGTTAGGGACAGCTTCAGCACAGATACGCAGTATTTT. Residues: CASVRDSFSTDTQYF.

The chain carries TRBV9 and TRBJ1-2, with a possible D match to TRBD1 (6 bases). With 2 bases removed from V and 5 bases from J, the gap between germline ends came to 10 bases. Germline CDR1 reads SGDLS; CDR2 reads YYNGEE. The CDR3 loop spans 13 amino acids. This CDR3 reads CASSVGRGYGYTF. DNA for the CDR3: TGTGCCAGCAGCGTCGGCAGGGGATATGGCTACACCTTC. Drawing the rest from reference TRBV9 and TRBJ1-2, the complete variable domain is DSGVTQTPKHLITATGQRVTLRCSPRSGDLSVYWYQQSLDQGLQFLIQYYNGEERAKGNILERFSAQQFPDLHSELNLSSLELGDSALYFCASSVGRGYGYTFGSGTRLTVV.

The rearrangement joins TRBV9 to TRBJ2-1; the match to TRBD1 covers 7 bases. CDR3 length equals 16 residues. Trimming cost V 4 bases and J 0 bases; bases outside gene matches: 7. CDR1 and CDR2 (germline): SGDLS, YYNGEE. In DNA, the CDR3 is TGTGCCAGCAGCCCAAGAACAGGGGACTCCTACAATGAGCAGTTCTTC. It is translated as CASSPRTGDSYNEQFF.

The V gene is TRBV6-5, the J gene TRBJ2-1, with 7 nucleotides matching TRBD2. The CDR3 loop spans 16 amino acids. The ends lost 2 bases at V and 0 bases at J; junction bases unmatched: 4. In germline, CDR1 is MNHEY, CDR2 SVGAGI. The CDR3 protein is CASSYAGDPSYNEQFF. CDR3 coding DNA: TGTGCCAGCAGTTACGCGGGAGATCCCTCCTACAATGAGCAGTTCTTC.

V is TRBV5-4 and J is TRBJ2-5; D is possibly TRBD1 (6 bases). V was clipped by 4 bases and J by 3 bases, with 22 bases between them. This CDR3 has 17 residues. Germline CDR1 SGHNT, CDR2 YYREEE (reference sequence). In nucleotides, the CDR3 is TGTGCCAGCAGCCCCTCCTTCGGTGGGCAGGGGAAAGAGACCCAGTACTTC. Its protein product is CASSPSFGGQGKETQYF.

This rearrangement joins TRBV21-1 to TRBJ2-5; TRBD1 is the table's D call, not checked against the DNA. TRBV21-1 is a listed pseudogene. This CDR3 comprises 15 residues. The CDR3 region has the DNA TGTGCCAGCAGCACCTTACAGGGGTACCAAGAGACCCAGTACTTC. Its translation: CASSTLQGYQETQYF.

In its sample, this clone was seen once. This chain links TRBV4-3 with TRBJ1-2, with TRBD1 matching over 7 bases. The CDR3 is 16 amino acids. Trimming removed 1 base from V and 3 bases from J; junction bases left unmatched: 8. Germline loops: CDR1 LGHNA, CDR2 YSLEER. The CDR3 nucleotides are TGCGCCAGCAGCCAAGGCCAAAACACAGGGGACTATGGCTACACCTTC. This translates into CASSQGQNTGDYGYTF.

The chain joins TRBV5-8 to TRBJ2-2; D is unclear. V was trimmed by 1 base and J by 2 bases, leaving 6 bases between them. CDR3 size: 14 residues. Per the germline V gene, CDR1 is SGHTS and CDR2 is YDEGEE. The DNA of the CDR3 is TGTGCCAGCAGCTTGTACAGAAACACCGGGGAGCTGTTTTTT. It specifies CASSLYRNTGELFF.